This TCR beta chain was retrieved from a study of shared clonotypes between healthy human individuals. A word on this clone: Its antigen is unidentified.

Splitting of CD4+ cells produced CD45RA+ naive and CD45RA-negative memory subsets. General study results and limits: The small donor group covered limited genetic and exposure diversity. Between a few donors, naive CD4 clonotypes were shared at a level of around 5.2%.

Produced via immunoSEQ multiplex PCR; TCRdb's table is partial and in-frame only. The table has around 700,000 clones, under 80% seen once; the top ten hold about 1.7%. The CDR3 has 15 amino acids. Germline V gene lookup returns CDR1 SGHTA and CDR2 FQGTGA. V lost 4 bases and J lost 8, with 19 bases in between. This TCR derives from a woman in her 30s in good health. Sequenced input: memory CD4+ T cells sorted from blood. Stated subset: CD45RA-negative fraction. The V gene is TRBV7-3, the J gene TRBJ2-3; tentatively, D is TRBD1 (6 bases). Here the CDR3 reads CASSSDIGPRGTQYF. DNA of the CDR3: TGTGCCAGCAGCTCCGACATTGGTCCCAGGGGTACGCAGTATTTT.